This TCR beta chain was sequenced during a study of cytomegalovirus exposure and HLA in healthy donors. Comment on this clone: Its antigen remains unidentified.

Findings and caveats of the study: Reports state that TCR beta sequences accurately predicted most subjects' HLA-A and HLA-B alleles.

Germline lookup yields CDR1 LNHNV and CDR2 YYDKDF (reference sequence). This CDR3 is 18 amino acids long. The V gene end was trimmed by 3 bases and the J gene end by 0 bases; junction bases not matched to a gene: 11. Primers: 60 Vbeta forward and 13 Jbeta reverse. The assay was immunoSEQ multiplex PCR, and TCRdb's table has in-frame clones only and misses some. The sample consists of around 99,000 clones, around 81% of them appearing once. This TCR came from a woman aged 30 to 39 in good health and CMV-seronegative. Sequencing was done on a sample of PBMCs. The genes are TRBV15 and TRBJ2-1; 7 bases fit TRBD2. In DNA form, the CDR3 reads TGTGCCACCAGCAGGCGGGGGAGGGGATATAGCTCCTACAATGAGCAGTTCTTC. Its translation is CATSRRGRGYSSYNEQFF.